This TCR beta chain was recorded in a study of T cell responses to AZD1222 COVID-19 vaccine. Notes on the study in general: Repertoire sampling occurred only after the peak T cell response.

Only in-frame clones appear in the TCRdb table, and some are missing; sequencing was by immunoSEQ multiplex PCR. The sample carries 150,000 to 200,000 clones, 90% to 95% recorded once. This clone was detected only once. Its antigen is undetermined. Second doses were pooled across both intervals (about 4 or about 12 weeks). The CDR3 totals 12 residues. Germline CDR1 reads MNHEY; CDR2 reads SMNVEV (reference sequence). V was pared by 5 bases and J by 7 bases, with 8 bases between. The source of this sequence is an adult who received the AZD1222 COVID-19 vaccine. Sequencing was performed on peripheral blood, taken 28 days after the second AZD1222 dose. J is TRBJ1-4 and V is TRBV27; D is uncertain. The CDR3 coding sequence is TGTGCCAGCAGTCAGGTCGGTGAAAAACTGTTTTTT. It yields the protein CASSQVGEKLFF.